The 2 T cell receptor beta chains presented below share a single source sample, sequenced in a study of tumour-infiltrating T cells in Burkitt lymphoma. Produced via immunoSEQ multiplex PCR; TCRdb's table is partial and in-frame only. The sample comprises about 2,100 clones, less than 80% of which are singletons, and 20% to 25% rests with the top ten. Sequenced: tumor tissue. These receptors originate from a human donor with diffuse large B-cell lymphoma.

The chain has TRBV29-1 and TRBJ2-1; 9 bases agree with TRBD1. The germline CDR1 and CDR2 sequences are SQVTM and ANQGSEA. Unmatched junction bases numbered 5, after V lost 1 base and J lost 4 bases. This CDR3 has 15 amino acids. CDR3 residues: CSVEGAGQGYNEQFF. Here the CDR3 DNA reads TGCAGCGTTGAAGGAGCGGGACAGGGATACAATGAGCAGTTCTTC.

Comment on this clone: Compared with germline, one end of the junction differs, possibly owing to a read error. The V and J genes are TRBV28 and TRBJ2-7; TRBD2 matches at 7 bases. Germline loops: CDR1 MDHEN, CDR2 SYDVKM. The CDR3 has 11 amino acids. The CDR3 reads CASSSTSAVGF. The CDR3 DNA reads as TGTGCCAGCAGTTCCACTAGCGCCGTAGGGTTC.